These T cell receptor beta chains were read from a single sample in a study of blood T cells in healthy people across ages. Each CDR3 protein gets one entry after TCRdb re-called the 5' RACE reads with MiXCR. The top ten hold 3.5% to 4% of the sample, which has 600,000 to 800,000 distinct CDR3 sequences, over 20% seen once. The sequenced material came from blood. Source of these receptors: a man between 65 and 80 years old in good health. Each CDR3 is given with its conserved first and last residue. The D gene is left open where the match is weak. Only part of the rows carry a size: once, few, many, or a class if the clone is expanded.

CDR3 protein	CDR3 DNA	clone size	D gene	J gene	V gene
CASSLGPGLKSEQYF	TGCGCCAGCAGCTTGGGGCCGGGACTAAAATCCGAGCAGTACTTC	.	TRBD2	TRBJ2-7	TRBV5-1
CSASGLSSYEQYF	TGCAGTGCTAGCGGTCTTTCCTCCTACGAGCAGTACTTC	few	.	TRBJ2-7	TRBV20-1
CASSTGVAQYF	TGTGCCAGCAGTACTGGGGTGGCCCAGTACTTC	few	.	TRBJ2-5	TRBV12-3/TRBV12-4
CASSPLTPVPGLGRTPGSCFF	.	few	.	TRBJ2-2	TRBV27
CASSQEQGGTHRQYF	TGTGCCAGCAGCCAAGAGCAAGGGGGGACACATAGGCAGTATTTT	few	.	TRBJ2-3	TRBV3-1
CAILSGSYNEQFF	TGTGCCATCCTCTCGGGCAGTTACAATGAGCAGTTCTTC	few	.	TRBJ2-1	TRBV28
CASSIAGSNTGELFF	TGTGCCAGCAGCATCGCAGGGTCGAACACCGGGGAGCTGTTTTTT	many	.	TRBJ2-2	TRBV5-4
CASSFGAGYEQYF	TGTGCCAGCAGCTTCGGGGCGGGTTACGAGCAGTACTTC	few	.	TRBJ2-7	TRBV11-2
CASTEASSYNSPLHF	TGTGCCAGCACCGAAGCAAGCTCCTATAATTCACCCCTCCACTTT	.	.	TRBJ1-6	TRBV9
CSSTGEETQYF	TGCAGTTCGACAGGGGAAGAGACCCAGTACTTC	many	TRBD1	TRBJ2-5	TRBV20-1
CASSQGSGSMQYF	TGTGCCAGCAGCCAAGGTAGCGGGAGCATGCAGTACTTC	few	TRBD2	TRBJ2-7	TRBV3-1
CASSRIGGSYNEQFF	TGTGCCAGCAGTAGGATCGGGGGGTCCTACAATGAGCAGTTCTTC	.	TRBD2	TRBJ2-1	TRBV6-6
CASSKDAGNQPQHF	TGTGCCAGCAGCAAAGATGCGGGCAATCAGCCCCAGCATTTT	once	.	TRBJ1-5	TRBV21-1
CASSDLNSPLHF	TGTGCCAGCAGTGATTTGAATTCACCCCTCCACTTT	few	.	TRBJ1-6	TRBV2
CASSQDWGLAGVTDTQYF	TGCGCCAGCAGCCAAGATTGGGGACTAGCGGGAGTCACAGATACGCAGTATTTT	.	TRBD2	TRBJ2-3	TRBV4-3
CASSYATGPQETQYF	TGTGCCAGCAGTTACGCGACAGGGCCCCAAGAGACCCAGTACTTC	.	TRBD1	TRBJ2-5	TRBV6-5
CASSPRWGGEGAREQFF	TGTGCCAGCAGCCCTCGGTGGGGGGGGGAAGGGGCGCGGGAGCAGTTCTTC	.	TRBD2	TRBJ2-1	TRBV7-2
CSAALAGGTDTQYF	TGCAGTGCTGCTCTAGCGGGAGGAACAGATACGCAGTACTTT	few	TRBD2	TRBJ2-3	TRBV20-1
CASSLRPKGGETQYF	TGTGCCAGCAGTTTACGGCCGAAGGGGGGAGAGACCCAGTACTTC	.	.	TRBJ2-5	TRBV28
CSVEQGRGETQYF	TGCAGCGTTGAACAGGGGCGCGGAGAGACCCAGTACTTC	few	.	TRBJ2-5	TRBV29-1
CSARDSGGAAGELFF	TGCAGTGCTAGAGATTCAGGGGGCGCAGCCGGGGAGCTGTTTTTT	.	TRBD1	TRBJ2-2	TRBV20-1
CASSLLAGQYEQYF	TGTGCCAGCAGTTTACTAGCGGGACAGTACGAGCAGTACTTC	.	TRBD2	TRBJ2-7	TRBV28
CASSLGAYGYTF	TGTGCCAGCAGTTTGGGGGCCTATGGCTACACCTTC	.	.	TRBJ1-2	TRBV12-3/TRBV12-4
CASSEARRITLEKLFF	TGTGCCAGCAGTGAAGCCCGACGGATTACCCTTGAAAAACTGTTTTTT	few	.	TRBJ1-4	TRBV6-1
CSAQGFEKLFF	TGCAGCGCCCAGGGATTTGAAAAACTGTTTTTT	.	.	TRBJ1-4	TRBV29-1
CASSVVTGEGEQFF	TGTGCCAGCAGCGTAGTCACGGGAGAGGGTGAGCAGTTCTTC	few	.	TRBJ2-1	TRBV9
CASSLSTGTAFSGADVLTF	TGCGCCAGCAGCTTGAGTACCGGGACGGCCTTTTCAGGGGCCGACGTCCTGACTTTC	few	.	TRBJ2-6	TRBV5-1
CASTQVGGQAFF	TGTGCCAGCACCCAGGTGGGGGGGCAAGCTTTCTTT	few	.	TRBJ1-1	TRBV28
CASSWAETQETQYF	TGTGCCAGCAGTTGGGCAGAAACCCAAGAGACCCAGTACTTC	.	.	TRBJ2-5	TRBV28
CASSLGRETTDTQYF	TGTGCCAGCAGTCTTGGGCGGGAGACAACAGATACGCAGTATTTT	.	TRBD2	TRBJ2-3	TRBV7-2
CASSRLGPNTEAFF	TGTGCCAGCAGTCGCCTCGGGCCAAACACTGAAGCTTTCTTT	.	.	TRBJ1-1	TRBV6-5